A selection of T cell receptor beta chains follows, all from one sample in a study of metastatic and nonmetastatic thyroid tumors. TCRdb reprocessed the PCR reads using MiXCR. Of some 93,000 clones listed, about 12% were seen once; the top ten hold roughly 12%. The source material was blood. All receptors come from a female donor with papillary thyroid cancer or a benign thyroid nodule (not recorded which). Some clones in this sample may be carry-over from other donors' samples. Both conserved end residues are part of each CDR3. Fields, in order: V gene, clone size, J gene, D gene, CDR3 DNA, CDR3 protein. D genes are given only for firm matches. Clone size, where shown, is once, few, many, or a class for clones that have expanded.

V gene: TRBV7-9
clone size: many
J gene: TRBJ2-1
D gene: TRBD2
CDR3 DNA: TGTGCCAGCAGCTTACTCGTGACTAGCCAATTTAATGAGCAGTTCTTC
CDR3 protein: CASSLLVTSQFNEQFF

V gene: TRBV29-1
clone size: many
J gene: TRBJ1-5
D gene: -
CDR3 DNA: TGCAGCGTTGAAGAAAGGACTTCAGGGCCCCAGCATTTT
CDR3 protein: CSVEERTSGPQHF

V gene: TRBV27
clone size: many
J gene: TRBJ2-1
D gene: TRBD1
CDR3 DNA: TGTGCCAGCAGTGCCGCCGGGACAGTTCTTTACAATGAGCAGTTCTTC
CDR3 protein: CASSAAGTVLYNEQFF

V gene: TRBV12-3/TRBV12-4
clone size: many
J gene: TRBJ2-1
D gene: -
CDR3 DNA: TGTGCCAGCAGTTTAAACGGGCCCCGCCACAATGAGCAGTTCTTC
CDR3 protein: CASSLNGPRHNEQFF

V gene: TRBV7-2
clone size: many
J gene: TRBJ2-2
D gene: -
CDR3 DNA: TGTGCCAGCAGCCCAATCCAGAACACCGGGGAGCTGTTTTTT
CDR3 protein: CASSPIQNTGELFF

V gene: TRBV19
clone size: many
J gene: TRBJ1-1
D gene: -
CDR3 DNA: TGTGCCAGTAGTATGCTCCTGGGGGCGTTCATGAACACTGAAGCTTTCTTT
CDR3 protein: CASSMLLGAFMNTEAFF

V gene: TRBV14
clone size: -
J gene: TRBJ2-5
D gene: -
CDR3 DNA: TGTGCCAGCAGCCAAAAACCAGGTGGGGCGGAGACCCAGTACTTC
CDR3 protein: CASSQKPGGAETQYF

V gene: TRBV20-1
clone size: few
J gene: TRBJ2-7
D gene: TRBD2
CDR3 DNA: TGCAGTGCTAGAGTGGAGAAACCGGGACTAGGAGAGGTGCAGTACTTC
CDR3 protein: CSARVEKPGLGEVQYF

V gene: TRBV2
clone size: many
J gene: TRBJ2-1
D gene: TRBD2
CDR3 DNA: TGTGCCAGCACTGGGTTAGCGGGAGGGGCCTACAATGAGCAGTTCTTC
CDR3 protein: CASTGLAGGAYNEQFF

V gene: TRBV19
clone size: many
J gene: TRBJ1-1
D gene: TRBD1
CDR3 DNA: TGTGCCGCAGGGCAGACAGGGTATGTGGCTGAAGCTTTCTTT
CDR3 protein: CAAGQTGYVAEAFF

V gene: TRBV7-8
clone size: once
J gene: TRBJ1-1
D gene: -
CDR3 DNA: TGTGCCAGCAGCGACTATTACCAGGGTAACACTGAAGCTTTCTTT
CDR3 protein: CASSDYYQGNTEAFF

V gene: TRBV10-1
clone size: -
J gene: TRBJ2-3
D gene: TRBD1
CDR3 DNA: TGCGCCAGCACCCCCCGGGACAGGGGTAGCGGGCCCACAGATACGCAGTATTTT
CDR3 protein: CASTPRDRGSGPTDTQYF

V gene: TRBV12-3/TRBV12-4
clone size: many
J gene: TRBJ2-7
D gene: -
CDR3 DNA: TGTGCCAGCAGTTTAACGGCTTCCTACGAGCAGTACTTC
CDR3 protein: CASSLTASYEQYF

V gene: TRBV19
clone size: many
J gene: TRBJ1-5
D gene: -
CDR3 DNA: TGTGCCAGTAGTATGGTTGGGACTCCCCCCCAGCATTTT
CDR3 protein: CASSMVGTPPQHF

V gene: TRBV5-1
clone size: -
J gene: TRBJ2-7
D gene: TRBD1
CDR3 DNA: TGCGCCAGCAGCCCAACCCCCCGGGACAGGGGTTACGAGCAGTACTTC
CDR3 protein: CASSPTPRDRGYEQYF

V gene: TRBV19
clone size: many
J gene: TRBJ2-3
D gene: -
CDR3 DNA: TGTGCCAGTAGTATGAAGGGGACAGATACGCAGTATTTT
CDR3 protein: CASSMKGTDTQYF

V gene: TRBV7-9
clone size: many
J gene: TRBJ1-3
D gene: -
CDR3 DNA: TGTGCCAGCAGCCCGCAGGGCCCTGGAAACACCATATATTTT
CDR3 protein: CASSPQGPGNTIYF

V gene: TRBV9
clone size: many
J gene: TRBJ2-1
D gene: -
CDR3 DNA: TGTGCCAGCAGCCCTCTTGACCGGGGGACAAGCTCCTACAATGAGCAGTTCTTC
CDR3 protein: CASSPLDRGTSSYNEQFF

V gene: TRBV28
clone size: many
J gene: TRBJ2-2
D gene: -
CDR3 DNA: TGTGCCAGCAGTTCGCCCGTTAGGGGAGGCACCGGGGAGCTGTTTTTT
CDR3 protein: CASSSPVRGGTGELFF

V gene: TRBV6-1
clone size: many
J gene: TRBJ2-2
D gene: -
CDR3 DNA: TGTGCCAGCCTAACGACAGGAATCGGGGAGCTGTTTTTT
CDR3 protein: CASLTTGIGELFF

V gene: TRBV5-5
clone size: many
J gene: TRBJ1-1
D gene: -
CDR3 DNA: TGTGCCAGCAGCTTGGCGTCGAACACTGAAGCTTTCTTT
CDR3 protein: CASSLASNTEAFF

V gene: TRBV6-2/TRBV6-3
clone size: many
J gene: TRBJ2-2
D gene: -
CDR3 DNA: TGTGCCAGCAGTTTGGACTCTGACACCGGGGAGCTGTTTTTT
CDR3 protein: CASSLDSDTGELFF

V gene: TRBV20-1
clone size: many
J gene: TRBJ2-4
D gene: -
CDR3 DNA: TGCAGTGCTAGAGATCTCCTGGACAGTAAAAACATTCAGTACTTC
CDR3 protein: CSARDLLDSKNIQYF

V gene: TRBV11-2
clone size: few
J gene: TRBJ2-7
D gene: -
CDR3 DNA: TGTGCCAGCATCCCTCCAGGACCGCCATCTTTCTACGAGCAGTACTTC
CDR3 protein: CASIPPGPPSFYEQYF

V gene: TRBV6-1
clone size: many
J gene: TRBJ1-5
D gene: -
CDR3 DNA: TGTGCCAGCAGTCGTACGGCTTTTAGCAATCAGCCCCAGCATTTT
CDR3 protein: CASSRTAFSNQPQHF

V gene: TRBV28
clone size: many
J gene: TRBJ1-1
D gene: TRBD1
CDR3 DNA: TGTGCCAGCAGTTTATGGGGACAGGGGGACCCGAACGCTGAAGCTTTCTTT
CDR3 protein: CASSLWGQGDPNAEAFF

V gene: TRBV28
clone size: many
J gene: TRBJ2-5
D gene: -
CDR3 DNA: TGTGCCAGCAGCAACTACGGGGCTGAAGAGACCCAGTACTTC
CDR3 protein: CASSNYGAEETQYF

V gene: TRBV4-3
clone size: many
J gene: TRBJ1-2
D gene: TRBD1
CDR3 DNA: TGCGCCAGCAGCCCCATGGACAGGGGGCAAGGCTACACCTTC
CDR3 protein: CASSPMDRGQGYTF

V gene: TRBV5-4
clone size: many
J gene: TRBJ2-7
D gene: TRBD1
CDR3 DNA: TGTGCCAGCAGCTTGGGAGGACAGGGCCTAGAGGAGCAGTACTTC
CDR3 protein: CASSLGGQGLEEQYF

V gene: TRBV5-1
clone size: -
J gene: TRBJ2-6
D gene: -
CDR3 DNA: TGCGCCAGCAGCTCTGACGGATACTCTGGGGCCAACGTCCCGACTTTC
CDR3 protein: CASSSDGYSGANVPTF

V gene: TRBV9
clone size: many
J gene: TRBJ1-1
D gene: -
CDR3 DNA: TGTGCCAGCAGCGTAGTAGCAGGGGAGGGCACAGCTTTCTTT
CDR3 protein: CASSVVAGEGTAFF

V gene: TRBV7-8
clone size: many
J gene: TRBJ2-1
D gene: -
CDR3 DNA: TGTGCCAGCAGCTTAGCTCTGGGCAATGAGCAGTTCTTC
CDR3 protein: CASSLALGNEQFF

V gene: TRBV5-4
clone size: many
J gene: TRBJ2-3
D gene: TRBD1
CDR3 DNA: TGTGCCAGCGGCAGGGGGCTCACAGATACGCAGTATTTT
CDR3 protein: CASGRGLTDTQYF

V gene: TRBV2
clone size: many
J gene: TRBJ2-7
D gene: -
CDR3 DNA: TGTGCCACCTCCCGGTCGTGGGGTTACGAGCAGTACTTC
CDR3 protein: CATSRSWGYEQYF

V gene: TRBV19
clone size: many
J gene: TRBJ2-1
D gene: -
CDR3 DNA: TGTGCCAGTAGTAGGTCTAGCGACTCCTACAATGAGCAGTTCTTC
CDR3 protein: CASSRSSDSYNEQFF

V gene: TRBV19
clone size: many
J gene: TRBJ2-5
D gene: TRBD1
CDR3 DNA: TGTGCCAGTGGGTCCGGGACAGGGGGCCGGGAGACCCAGTACTTC
CDR3 protein: CASGSGTGGRETQYF

V gene: TRBV12-3/TRBV12-4
clone size: -
J gene: TRBJ1-5
D gene: TRBD1
CDR3 DNA: TGTGCCAACATTGAGGGACAGGGAGCTCAGCCCCAGCATTTT
CDR3 protein: CANIEGQGAQPQHF

V gene: TRBV6-1
clone size: many
J gene: TRBJ2-3
D gene: TRBD1
CDR3 DNA: TGTGCCAGCAGGTCGGACAGGGGGGATACAGATACGCAGTATTTT
CDR3 protein: CASRSDRGDTDTQYF

V gene: TRBV15
clone size: many
J gene: TRBJ2-5
D gene: -
CDR3 DNA: TGTGCCACCAGCAGAGATGTCACCGACCACCGGGAGACCCAGTACTTC
CDR3 protein: CATSRDVTDHRETQYF

V gene: TRBV6-1
clone size: many
J gene: TRBJ2-5
D gene: TRBD1
CDR3 DNA: TGTGCCAGCAGTATAGGACAGGGCTATGAGACCCAGTACTTC
CDR3 protein: CASSIGQGYETQYF

V gene: TRBV20-1
clone size: many
J gene: TRBJ1-1
D gene: -
CDR3 DNA: TGCCGGGTCCGGGGGGCGGGCACTGAAGCTTTCTTT
CDR3 protein: CRVRGAGTEAFF

V gene: TRBV2
clone size: many
J gene: TRBJ2-5
D gene: -
CDR3 DNA: TGTGCCAGCAGTGTTGACGCGCAAATCTCCCAAGAGACCCAGTACTTC
CDR3 protein: CASSVDAQISQETQYF

V gene: TRBV10-3
clone size: many
J gene: TRBJ2-5
D gene: TRBD2
CDR3 DNA: TGTGCCATCAGTGAAAATGGACTAGCCGCAGAGACCCAGTACTTC
CDR3 protein: CAISENGLAAETQYF

V gene: TRBV19
clone size: -
J gene: TRBJ2-2
D gene: TRBD1
CDR3 DNA: TGTGCCATTAGTATCGGACAGGGGAGCACCGGTGAGCTGTTTTTT
CDR3 protein: CAISIGQGSTGELFF

V gene: TRBV27
clone size: few
J gene: TRBJ1-3
D gene: -
CDR3 DNA: TGTGCCAGCAGTCCCCGGGACAATTCAAACACCATATATTTT
CDR3 protein: CASSPRDNSNTIYF

V gene: TRBV7-9
clone size: many
J gene: TRBJ1-5
D gene: TRBD1
CDR3 DNA: TGTGCCAGTCAGGGGGGCAATCAGCCCCAGCATTTT
CDR3 protein: CASQGGNQPQHF

V gene: TRBV9
clone size: many
J gene: TRBJ2-3
D gene: -
CDR3 DNA: TGTGCCAGCAGCCCAGGGAGGGGGCAGACAGATACGCAGTATTTT
CDR3 protein: CASSPGRGQTDTQYF

V gene: TRBV4-2
clone size: -
J gene: TRBJ2-3
D gene: TRBD2
CDR3 DNA: TGTGCCAGCAGCCTCCTTACGACTAGCGGGAGTCCTAATACGCAGTATTTT
CDR3 protein: CASSLLTTSGSPNTQYF

V gene: TRBV12-3/TRBV12-4
clone size: few
J gene: TRBJ2-1
D gene: TRBD2
CDR3 DNA: TGTGCCAGCAGTCCGGTCGCTGCGGGAGCATATAATGAGCAGTTCTTC
CDR3 protein: CASSPVAAGAYNEQFF

V gene: TRBV7-9
clone size: many
J gene: TRBJ2-7
D gene: -
CDR3 DNA: TGTGCCAGCAGCTTATCTAGCGATACCTACGAGCAGTACTTC
CDR3 protein: CASSLSSDTYEQYF

V gene: TRBV9
clone size: many
J gene: TRBJ1-2
D gene: -
CDR3 DNA: TGTGCCAGCAGCCCCCAGGACAATAACTATGGCTACACCTTC
CDR3 protein: CASSPQDNNYGYTF

V gene: TRBV27
clone size: many
J gene: TRBJ2-7
D gene: -
CDR3 DNA: TGTGCCAGCAGTTTATTTAGGCCGGGAGACGAGCAGTACTTC
CDR3 protein: CASSLFRPGDEQYF

V gene: TRBV4-3
clone size: many
J gene: TRBJ2-4
D gene: -
CDR3 DNA: TGCGCCAGCAGCCAGTACGGCTCCACTAAAAACATTCAGTACTTC
CDR3 protein: CASSQYGSTKNIQYF

V gene: TRBV12-3/TRBV12-4
clone size: many
J gene: TRBJ1-2
D gene: -
CDR3 DNA: TGTGCCAGCAGCTATGCCTCTAACTATGGCTACACCTTC
CDR3 protein: CASSYASNYGYTF